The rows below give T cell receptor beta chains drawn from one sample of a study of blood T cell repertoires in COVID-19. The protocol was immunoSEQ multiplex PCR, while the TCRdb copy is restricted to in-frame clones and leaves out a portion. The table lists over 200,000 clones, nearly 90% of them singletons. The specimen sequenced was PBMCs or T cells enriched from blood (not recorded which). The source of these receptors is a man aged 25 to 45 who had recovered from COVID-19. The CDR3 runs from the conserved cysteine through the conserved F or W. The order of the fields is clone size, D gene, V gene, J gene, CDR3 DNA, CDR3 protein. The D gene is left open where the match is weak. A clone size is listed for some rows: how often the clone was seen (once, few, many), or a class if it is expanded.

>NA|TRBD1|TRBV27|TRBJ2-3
TGTGCCAGCAGTCCCCTTAACCTCGGGACAGGACCCACAGATACGCAGTATTTT
CASSPLNLGTGPTDTQYF
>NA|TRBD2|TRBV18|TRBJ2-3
TGTGCCAGCTCATCGGGACTAGCGGCAGATACGCAGTATTTT
CASSSGLAADTQYF
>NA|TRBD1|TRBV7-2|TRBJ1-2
TGTGCCAGCAGGACGGACAGGGCCTATGGCTACACCTTC
CASRTDRAYGYTF
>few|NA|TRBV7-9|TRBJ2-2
TGTGCCAGCAGTCTCAGAACTATCGTCGGGTATCGGGACACCGGGGAGCTGTTTTTT
CASSLRTIVGYRDTGELFF
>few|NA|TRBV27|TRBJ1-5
TGTGCCAGCAGTTTATGGGGGGACTATCAGCCCCAGCATTTT
CASSLWGDYQPQHF
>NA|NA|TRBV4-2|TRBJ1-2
TGTGCCAGCAGCCAAGATGTCGGAGATGGCTACACCTTC
CASSQDVGDGYTF
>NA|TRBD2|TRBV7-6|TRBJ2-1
TGTGCCAGCAGCTTAGGGACTAGCGGGGCGAATGAGCAGTTCTTC
CASSLGTSGANEQFF
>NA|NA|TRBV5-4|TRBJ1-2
TGTGCCAGCAGCTTGGACAGGTCCTATGGCTACACCTTC
CASSLDRSYGYTF
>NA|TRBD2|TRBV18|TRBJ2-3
TGTGCCAGCTCACCACCGGCGGGGGGCCGGGACACAGATACGCAGTATTTT
CASSPPAGGRDTDTQYF
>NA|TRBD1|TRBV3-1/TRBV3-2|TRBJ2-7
TGTGCCAGCAGCCACAGACAAGACAGGGGTCACACCCATTCCTACGAGCAGTACTTC
CASSHRQDRGHTHSYEQYF
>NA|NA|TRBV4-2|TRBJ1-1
TGTGCCAGCAGCCAAGGAGGAGCCACCTTGAGGAACACTGAAGCTTTCTTT
CASSQGGATLRNTEAFF
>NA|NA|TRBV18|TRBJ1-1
TGTGCCAGCTCACAGACAGTTATCGACACTGAAGCTTTCTTT
CASSQTVIDTEAFF
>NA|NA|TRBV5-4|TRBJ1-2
TGTGCCAGCAGCCAGGACAGCTATGGCTACACCTTC
CASSQDSYGYTF
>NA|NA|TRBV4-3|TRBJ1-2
TGCGCCAGCAGCCAAGGGAGAGCCAGGGGTGGCTATGGCTACACCTTC
CASSQGRARGGYGYTF
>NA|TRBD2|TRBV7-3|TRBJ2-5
TGTGCCAGCAGCCTGTCCGGGGGGGAGACCCAGTACTTC
CASSLSGGETQYF
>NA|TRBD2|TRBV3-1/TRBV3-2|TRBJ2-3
TGTGCCAGCAGGCCCAATAGCGGGGGCACAGATACGCAGTATTTT
CASRPNSGGTDTQYF
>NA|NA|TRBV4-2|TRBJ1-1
TGTGCCAGCCGCACTGGGGTGGGGGGTGCCCCCTACACTGAAGCTTTCTTT
CASRTGVGGAPYTEAFF
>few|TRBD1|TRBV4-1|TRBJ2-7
TGCGCCAGCAGCCAAGGGACAGGGGCTAAAACCTACGAGCAGTACTTC
CASSQGTGAKTYEQYF
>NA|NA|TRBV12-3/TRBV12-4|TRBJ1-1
TGTGCCAGCAGCCTCACAAACACTGAAGCTTTCTTT
CASSLTNTEAFF
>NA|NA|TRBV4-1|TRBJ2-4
TGCGCCAGCAGCCAGGATGACAGGAACATTCAGTACTTC
CASSQDDRNIQYF
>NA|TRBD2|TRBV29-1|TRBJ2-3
TGCAGCGTTGTTCCTAGCGGGGCATATACGCAGTATTTT
CSVVPSGAYTQYF
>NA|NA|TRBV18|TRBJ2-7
TGTGCCAGCTCACCACCTAATAGACTAGAATACGAGCAGTACTTC
CASSPPNRLEYEQYF
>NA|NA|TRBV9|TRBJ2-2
TGTGCCAGCAGCGTAGCTAGCGCCACCGGGGAGCTGTTTTTT
CASSVASATGELFF
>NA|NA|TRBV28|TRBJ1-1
TGTGCCAGCAGAACTGGGGGCGGTCGCACTGAAGCTTTCTTT
CASRTGGGRTEAFF
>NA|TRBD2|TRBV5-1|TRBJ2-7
TGCGCCAGCAGCTTGTGGCTAGCGGGGGACGAGCAGTACTTC
CASSLWLAGDEQYF
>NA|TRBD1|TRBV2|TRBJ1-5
TGTGCCAGCAGGGAAAGACAGGGTTTCGCCAATCAGCCCCAGCATTTT
CASRERQGFANQPQHF
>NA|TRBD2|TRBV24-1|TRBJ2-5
TGTGCCACCAGTGGGGCGAGCACCCCCGGGACTAGCCAAGAGACCCAGTACTTC
CATSGASTPGTSQETQYF
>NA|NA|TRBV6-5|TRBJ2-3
TGTGCCAGCAGAAGATCGGGACAAAGCACAGATACGCAGTATTTT
CASRRSGQSTDTQYF
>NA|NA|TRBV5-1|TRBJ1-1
TGCGCCAGCAGGGAAAATTATGGTGGGGGGGCTGAAGCTTTCTTT
CASRENYGGGAEAFF
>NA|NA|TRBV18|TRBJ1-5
TGTGCCAGCTCACCCGGGGGTAGGAGCAATCAGCCCCAGCATTTT
CASSPGGRSNQPQHF
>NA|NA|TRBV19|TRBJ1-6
TGTGCCAGTACCCTACAGGGAAGTGGCTCCTATAATTCACCCCTCCACTTT
CASTLQGSGSYNSPLHF
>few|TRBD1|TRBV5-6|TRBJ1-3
TGTGCCAGCAGTCGAACAGGGGCGATTAAAGGAAACACCATATATTTT
CASSRTGAIKGNTIYF
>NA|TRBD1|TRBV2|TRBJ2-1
TGTGCCAGCAGGATACAGGGGGGAAGTGGTGAGCAGTTCTTC
CASRIQGGSGEQFF
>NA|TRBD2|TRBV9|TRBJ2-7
TGTGCCAGCAGCGTCGGACTAGCGGGGGCCTACGAGCAGTACTTC
CASSVGLAGAYEQYF
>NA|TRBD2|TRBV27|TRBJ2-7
TGTGCCAGCAGGGGGGGGCTAGCGGGCTACGAGCAGTACTTC
CASRGGLAGYEQYF
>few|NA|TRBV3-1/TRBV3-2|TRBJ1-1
TGTGCCAGCAGCCAACAGTCCGGGACTCTGGAAGCTTTCTTT
CASSQQSGTLEAFF
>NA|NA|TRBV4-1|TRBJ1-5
TGCGCCAGCAGCCAAGGGACAGACTATAGCAATCAGCCCCAGCATTTT
CASSQGTDYSNQPQHF
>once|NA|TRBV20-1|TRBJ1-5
TGCAGTGCTGGACAGAATCAGCCCCAGCATTTT
CSAGQNQPQHF
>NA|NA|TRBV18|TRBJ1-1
TGTGCCAGCTCACCAATCCCCTACGGTGAAGCTTTCTTT
CASSPIPYGEAFF
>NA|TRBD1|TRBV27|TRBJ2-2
TGTGCCAGCAAGACAGGGCCGAACACCGGGGAGCTGTTTTTT
CASKTGPNTGELFF
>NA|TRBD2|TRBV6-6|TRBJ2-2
TGTGCCAGCAGTACTAGCGGGAGGTTGGGCGGGGAGCTGTTTTTT
CASSTSGRLGGELFF
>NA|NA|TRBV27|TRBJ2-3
TGTGCCAGCAGTCCGGTCACAGATACGCAGTATTTT
CASSPVTDTQYF
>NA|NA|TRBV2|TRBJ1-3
TGTGCCAGCAGGTACTCTGGAAACACCATATATTTT
CASRYSGNTIYF
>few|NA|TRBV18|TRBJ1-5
TGTGCCAGCGGGGCCGGGGGTAATCAGCCCCAGCATTTT
CASGAGGNQPQHF
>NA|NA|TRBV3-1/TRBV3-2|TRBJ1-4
TGTGCCAGCAGCCAAGTAGAAAAACTGTTTTTT
CASSQVEKLFF
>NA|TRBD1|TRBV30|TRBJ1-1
TGTGCCTGGACTAAACCGGGACAGGGAGCTGAAGCTTTCTTT
CAWTKPGQGAEAFF
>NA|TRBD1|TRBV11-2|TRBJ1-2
TGTGCCAGCAGCTCTCCCGGGACAGACCTACTATCAAACTATGGCTACACCTTC
CASSSPGTDLLSNYGYTF
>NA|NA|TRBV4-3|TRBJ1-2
TGCGCCAGCAGCCAAGCCCCCGTAGCTAACTATGGCTACACCTTC
CASSQAPVANYGYTF